Listed here are 18 T cell receptor beta chains from one sample, sequenced in a study of PD-L1 blockade in urothelial cancer. The repertoire was sequenced with immunoSEQ multiplex PCR; TCRdb's copy has only in-frame clones and lacks some. Among about 37,000 clones listed, 82% were seen once. Sequencing was performed on PBMCs, taken around atezolizumab (anti-PD-L1) treatment. The receptors originated from a man aged 55 to 70 with urothelial cancer.

In DNA form, the CDR3 reads TGTGCCGGTAATACCGCTACCCGCACAGATACGCAGTATTTT. The encoded protein is CAGNTATRTDTQYF. The chain employs TRBV7-9 and TRBJ2-3; D unclear. From germline, CDR1 is SEHNR and CDR2 FQNEAQ (reference sequence). Deletions cut 11 bases from V and 1 base from J, with 16 bases between. The CDR3 is 14 amino acids.

The V gene is TRBV6-5, the J gene TRBJ2-5; D perhaps matches TRBD1 (7 bases). The V end lost 0 bases, the J end lost 5 bases, and 10 bases lay between the germline ends. In germline, CDR1 is MNHEY, CDR2 SVGAGI. There are 14 residues in the CDR3. CDR3 coding DNA: TGTGCCAGCAGTTACTCGTCAGGGGGGGAGACCCAGTACTTC. Protein: CASSYSSGGETQYF.

This chain joins TRBV2 and TRBJ2-3; 9 bases align to TRBD2. The V gene's germline CDR1 is SNHLY and CDR2 FYNNEI. This CDR3 comprises 15 residues. Germline trimming cut 3 bases from V and 5 bases from J; bases unmatched to any gene: 6. CDR3 region: CASSEGSGGLDTQYF. CDR3 bases: TGTGCCAGCAGTGAGGGTAGCGGGGGTCTAGATACGCAGTATTTT.

In its sample, this clone was seen a few times. The V gene is TRBV9, the J gene TRBJ2-3; 7 bases map to TRBD2. The V gene's germline CDR1 is SGDLS and CDR2 YYNGEE. V shed 0 bases and J 3 bases; nucleotides not matched to a gene: 4. The length of the CDR3 is 15 residues. The CDR3 DNA sequence: TGTGCCAGCAGCGTAGACCCAGCGGGGACAGATACGCAGTATTTT. Translating it yields CASSVDPAGTDTQYF.

The rearrangement uses TRBV15 and TRBJ2-7; D is ambiguous. This CDR3 contains 13 residues. Trimming cost V 0 bases and J 6 bases, with 9 bases left between them. Germline V lookup: CDR1 LNHNV, CDR2 YYDKDF (reference sequence). The CDR3 here is CATSRDRTGEQYF. The DNA of the CDR3 is TGTGCCACCAGCAGAGATCGTACTGGCGAGCAGTACTTC.

The chain combines TRBV28 with TRBJ2-1; TRBD1 agrees at 7 bases. The junction had 9 bases not matched to a gene; V was cut back by 6 bases and J by 4 bases. Germline V gene data show CDR1 as MDHEN and CDR2 as SYDVKM. The CDR3 totals 15 residues. The CDR3 protein is CASRGADRKYNEQFF. As DNA, the CDR3 is TGTGCCAGCAGGGGGGCGGACAGGAAATACAATGAGCAGTTCTTC.

The chain couples TRBV30 to TRBJ1-2; D possibly corresponds to TRBD1 (5 bases). V was cut by 8 bases and J by 0 bases, with 22 bases left in between. This CDR3 comprises 16 residues. Per the germline V gene, CDR1 is GTSNPN and CDR2 is SVGIG (reference sequence). CDR3 in amino acids: CALPMGGSRSNYGYTF. CDR3 in DNA: TGTGCCCTCCCCATGGGGGGAAGCCGATCTAACTATGGCTACACCTTC.

CDR3 sequence (DNA): TGTGCCAGCAGCTTAGATCTAGCGGCGGTCTCCTACAATGAGCAGTTCTTC. Translated, it gives CASSLDLAAVSYNEQFF. This chain uses TRBV7-2 with TRBJ2-1; 7 positions match TRBD2. V trimming: 1 base; J trimming: 0 bases; junction bases outside the gene matches: 6. This CDR3 is 17 amino acids long. Germline loops: CDR1 SGHTA, CDR2 FQGNSA.

This chain connects TRBV2 to TRBJ1-6, with a tentative D call TRBD1 (6 bases). Deletions cut 6 bases from V and 4 bases from J, with 10 bases between. Germline V gene data show CDR1 as SNHLY and CDR2 as FYNNEI. The CDR3 totals 14 residues. CDR3 sequence: CASRTDRYNSPLHF. The CDR3 DNA is TGTGCCAGCAGGACGGACAGATATAATTCACCCCTCCACTTT.

This sequence joins TRBV7-9 and TRBJ2-2; 7 bases are a match to TRBD1. Germline V lookup: CDR1 SEHNR, CDR2 FQNEAQ (reference sequence). The CDR3 loop spans 16 amino acids. V lost 6 bases, J lost 4 bases, and 11 bases stayed unmatched. Written as DNA, the CDR3 is TGTGCCAGCAGTCCGACAAAGGGGGCCCTCACCGGGGAGCTGTTTTTT. Its translation: CASSPTKGALTGELFF.

This clone is a singleton in its sample. The V gene is TRBV6-1, the J gene TRBJ2-7, with TRBD2 matching 8 bases. Germline loops: CDR1 MNHNS, CDR2 SASEGT. The CDR3 loop spans 14 amino acids. V dropped 1 base and J dropped 6; count of bases not matched to a gene: 5. The CDR3 loop is CASSEVSGGVEQYF. CDR3 coding DNA: TGTGCCAGCAGTGAAGTTTCGGGGGGGGTCGAGCAGTACTTC.

The DNA of the CDR3 is TGTGCCAGCAGTGAAGCGCTTCGGGGTACTCAGCCCCAGCATTTT. This gives the protein CASSEALRGTQPQHF. The gene calls are TRBV6-1 and TRBJ1-5, with D unclear. The CDR3 is 15 amino acids. Germline V CDR1 and CDR2: MNHNS, SASEGT. V was pared by 0 bases and J by 6 bases, with 12 bases between.

The V gene is TRBV29-1, the J gene TRBJ2-2; weak D call: TRBD1 (6 bases). The germline V gene encodes CDR1 SQVTM and CDR2 ANQGSEA. V lost 8 bases, J lost 2 bases, and 18 bases lay in between. The length of the CDR3 is 15 residues. The CDR3 sequence: CSTDTKTGNTGELFF. CDR3 DNA sequence: TGCAGCACCGACACTAAGACAGGTAACACCGGGGAGCTGTTTTTT.

The chain is built from TRBV5-1 and TRBJ2-1; 9 nucleotides agree with TRBD2. Germline V lookup: CDR1 SGHRS, CDR2 YFSETQ. This CDR3 has 15 residues. V was pared by 3 bases and J by 8 bases, with 9 bases of the junction left unmatched. As DNA, the CDR3 is TGCGCCAGCAGCTCTAGCGGGGACGACGGGGATGAGCAGTTCTTC. Its translation: CASSSSGDDGDEQFF.

The V gene is TRBV30, the J gene TRBJ1-4; perhaps TRBD1 as D (6 bases). The V gene's germline CDR1 is GTSNPN and CDR2 SVGIG (reference sequence). The CDR3 contains 15 residues. Trimming took off 1 base at V and 6 bases at J, with 15 bases between the two ends. This CDR3 reads CAWSDRTAGDEKLFF. The CDR3 DNA follows: TGTGCCTGGAGTGACCGGACAGCCGGGGATGAAAAACTGTTTTTT.

V usage is TRBV2 and J usage is TRBJ1-5, with D hard to call. The CDR3 is made up of 14 amino acids. Germline lookup yields CDR1 SNHLY and CDR2 FYNNEI. V was pared by 2 bases and J by 5 bases, with 10 bases between. This chain's CDR3 is CASSESRRDQPQHF. For the CDR3, the DNA is TGTGCCAGCAGTGAAAGTAGGAGGGATCAGCCCCAGCATTTT.

The chain has TRBV27 and TRBJ2-7, with D possibly TRBD1 on 6 matching bases. The CDR3 runs 14 residues. Trimming stripped 5 bases from V and 7 bases from J, with 18 bases between. In germline, CDR1 is MNHEY, CDR2 SMNVEV (reference sequence). DNA of the CDR3: TGTGCCAGCAGTGTAGGGGGACCTCCGGGGGAGCAGTACTTC. Residues: CASSVGGPPGEQYF.

This clone was counted a few times. V and J are TRBV2 and TRBJ1-5; 7 bases are a match to TRBD1. The CDR3 is 14 residues long. Per the germline V gene, CDR1 is SNHLY and CDR2 is FYNNEI. V gave up 4 bases and J gave up 2 bases; unmatched junction bases: 2. The CDR3 DNA reads as TGTGCCAGCAGTGGCACAGGGGGCAATCAGCCCCAGCATTTT. This translates into CASSGTGGNQPQHF.